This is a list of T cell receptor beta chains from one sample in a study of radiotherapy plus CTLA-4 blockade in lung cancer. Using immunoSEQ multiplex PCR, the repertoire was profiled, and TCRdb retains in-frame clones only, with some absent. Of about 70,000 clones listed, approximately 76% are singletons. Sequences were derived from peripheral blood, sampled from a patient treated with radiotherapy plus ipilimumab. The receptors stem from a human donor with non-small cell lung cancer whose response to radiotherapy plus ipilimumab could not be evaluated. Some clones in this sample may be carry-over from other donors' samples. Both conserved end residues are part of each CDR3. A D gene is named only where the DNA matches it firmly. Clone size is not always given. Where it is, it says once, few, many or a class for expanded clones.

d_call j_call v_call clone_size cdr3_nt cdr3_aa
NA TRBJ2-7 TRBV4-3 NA TGCGCCAGCAGCCAAGAGTGGGAGTACGAGCAGTACTTC CASSQEWEYEQYF
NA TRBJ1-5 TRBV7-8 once TGTGCCAGCAGCTTAGACGGGTATAGCAATCAGCCCCAGCATTTT CASSLDGYSNQPQHF
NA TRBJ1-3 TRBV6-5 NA TGTGCCAGCAGTTGGGCGATGGCTTCAAATGGAAACACCATATATTTT CASSWAMASNGNTIYF
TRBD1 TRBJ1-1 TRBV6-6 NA TGTGCCAGCAGTTACGGGGACAGAGCTGGTGAAGCTTTCTTT CASSYGDRAGEAFF
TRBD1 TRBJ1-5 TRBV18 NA TGTGCCAGCTCACCCTCCGGGACAGGAAGTCATCAGCCCCAGCATTTT CASSPSGTGSHQPQHF
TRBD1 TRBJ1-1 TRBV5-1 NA TGCGCCAGCAGCTTGGGTCAGGGGGCGGCTTTCTTT CASSLGQGAAFF
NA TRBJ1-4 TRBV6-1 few TGTGCCAGCAGTTTACAGGGTACGGGTGAAAAACTGTTTTTT CASSLQGTGEKLFF
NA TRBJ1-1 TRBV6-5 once TGTGCCAGCAGTCCTCTCGGCAGGGCGAACACTGAAGCTTTCTTT CASSPLGRANTEAFF
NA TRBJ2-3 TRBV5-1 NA TGCGCCAGCAGCTTGAGCCCCCTGGTGGATACGCAGTATTTT CASSLSPLVDTQYF
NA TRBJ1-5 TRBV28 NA TGTGCCAGCAGCCGCGACAGAACTAATCAGCCCCAGCATTTT CASSRDRTNQPQHF
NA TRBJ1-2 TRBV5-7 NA TGTGCCAGCAGCGCGGTGCCCGCGGGCTACACCTTC CASSAVPAGYTF